This T cell receptor beta chain was profiled in a study of T-cell reconstitution after alpha-beta-depleted transplantation in children. Study-wide points: Surviving recipient T cells and intrathymic progenitors accounted for some patients' high TCRbeta diversity at day 60. About two months after transplant, alpha-beta T cells reportedly came from several hundred expanded graft clones.

Points on this clonotype: The antigen remains undetermined.

Unique molecular identifiers were used in preparing the TCRbeta library. Each CDR3 protein is one row after TCRdb ran MiXCR on the PCR reads. Of 700,000 to 950,000 distinct CDR3 sequences listed, approximately 15% were seen once; the top ten hold around 5%. CDR3 length equals 18 residues. Germline V CDR1 and CDR2: MGHRA, YSYEKL. V gave up 5 bases and J gave up 2 bases; unmatched junction bases: 14. The sequence derives from a male patient younger than 18 who had a stem cell transplant for acute lymphoblastic leukemia, so the T cells may come from the graft donor. The chain has TRBV4-1 and TRBJ1-5; 8 bases fit TRBD1. The sample consisted of PBMCs, mostly from graft donor cells, taken 360 days after TCRalphabeta/CD19-depleted stem cell transplant. DNA of the CDR3: TGCGCCAGCAGCTTCCGGGACAGGAAAGTGTCCGGCAATCAGCCCCAGCATTTT. Its translation: CASSFRDRKVSGNQPQHF.